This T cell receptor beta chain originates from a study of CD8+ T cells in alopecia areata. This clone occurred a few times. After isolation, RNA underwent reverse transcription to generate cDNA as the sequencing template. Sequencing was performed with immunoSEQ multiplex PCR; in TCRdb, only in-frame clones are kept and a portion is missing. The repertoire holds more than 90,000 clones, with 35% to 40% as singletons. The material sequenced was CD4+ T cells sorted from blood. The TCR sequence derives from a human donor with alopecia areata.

The chain's CDR3 is CASSPRQNEQFF. For the CDR3, the DNA is TGTGCCAGCAGCCCAAGACAAAATGAGCAGTTCTTC. J is TRBJ2-1 and V is TRBV7-2; the D is unclear. V was shortened by 5 bases and J by 7 bases, with 9 bases between the two germline ends. The CDR3 length is 12 residues. Germline V lookup: CDR1 SGHTA, CDR2 FQGNSA.